The 23 T cell receptor beta chains given below trace back to one sample, sequenced in a study of shared clonotypes between healthy human individuals (dated by TCRdb to the early 2020s). The library was built by means of the immunoSEQ multiplex PCR assay. TCRdb mirrors the immuneACCESS table, restricted to in-frame sequences. Some clones are absent from its copies; in checked studies, under half trace to an unresolved V gene, and the reason for the others is unknown. The sample profile shows more than 150,000 clones; approximately 61% of them were found once. In total, the top ten clones hold more than 9% of the sample. The sequenced material came from memory CD4+ T cells sorted from blood. The sample's cell subset or site label is to be understood as: CD45RA-negative fraction. Every receptor here comes from a man younger than 45 in good health.

The table lists this clone with many counts. The CDR3 spells CASRYQASGTQYF. DNA of the CDR3: TGTGCCAGCAGGTACCAAGCCAGCGGAACCCAGTACTTC. The chain is built from TRBV6-5 and TRBJ2-5, with D perhaps matching TRBD2 (5 bases). CDR1 MNHEY and CDR2 SVGAGI come from the germline V gene. The CDR3 is 13 residues long. The V end lost 6 bases, the J end lost 8 bases, and 16 bases lay between the germline ends.

The chain links TRBV11-2 to TRBJ1-1, with a possible D match to TRBD1 (5 bases). The germline V gene encodes CDR1 SGHAT and CDR2 FQNNGV. CDR3 length: 12 residues. V was trimmed by 5 bases and J by 9 bases, leaving 13 bases between them. Written as DNA, the CDR3 is TGTGCCAGCAGCCCCCTAGGGGTTAAAGCTTTCTTT. Protein: CASSPLGVKAFF.

The V call is TRBV7-9, the J call TRBJ2-7, with D hard to call. The length of the CDR3 is 14 residues. From germline, CDR1 is SEHNR and CDR2 FQNEAQ (reference sequence). Trimming shortened V by 1 base and J by 2 bases, and 9 bases separated the two germline ends. For the CDR3, the DNA is TGTGCCAGCAGCTTAGGCACAGCTACCTACGAGCAGTACTTC. As protein: CASSLGTATYEQYF. The full variable domain, its missing parts supplied by reference TRBV7-9 and TRBJ2-7, is DTGVSQNPRHKITKRGQNVTFRCDPISEHNRLYWYRQTLGQGPEFLTYFQNEAQLEKSRLLSDRFSAERPKGSFSTLEIQRTEQGDSAMYLCASSLGTATYEQYFGPGTRLTVT.

This clone was seen a few times. The chain couples TRBV2 to TRBJ2-3, with 12 bases matching TRBD1. This CDR3 is built from 14 residues. Germline V gene lookup returns CDR1 SNHLY and CDR2 FYNNEI. J lost 6 bases, V lost 5 bases, and 3 bases had no gene match. CDR3 amino acids: CASSRDRGPDTQYF. Written as DNA, the CDR3 is TGTGCCAGCAGTCGGGACAGGGGGCCTGATACGCAGTATTTT.

This sequence joins TRBV6-1 and TRBJ1-5; D is unresolved. Trimming took off 3 bases at V and 7 bases at J, with 13 bases between the two ends. Germline lookup yields CDR1 MNHNS and CDR2 SASEGT. The CDR3 has 14 residues. The CDR3 reads CASSEWGREQPQHF. For the CDR3, the DNA is TGTGCCAGCAGTGAGTGGGGAAGGGAACAGCCCCAGCATTTT.

This clone was observed a few times. This chain links TRBV5-1 with TRBJ2-6; 9 positions match TRBD1. The CDR3 totals 15 residues. Per germline, CDR1 SGHRS and CDR2 YFSETQ. V was clipped by 7 bases and J by 0 bases; unmatched bases: 2. CDR3 residues: CASGTGNSGANVLTF. In DNA form, the CDR3 reads TGCGCCAGCGGGACAGGGAACTCTGGGGCCAACGTCCTGACTTTC.

This clone occurred once. This chain joins TRBV18 and TRBJ2-2, with 9 bases identical to TRBD1. The germline CDR1 and CDR2 sequences are KGHSH and LQKENI. With 3 bases clipped from V and 3 bases from J, the junction kept 5 bases outside the gene matches. The CDR3 loop spans 16 amino acids. CDR3 nucleotides: TGTGCCAGCTCACCCGGGACAGGGACCCACACCGGGGAGCTGTTTTTT. Amino acids: CASSPGTGTHTGELFF.

This clone was observed at least ten times. V is TRBV14 and J is TRBJ2-2; D ambiguous. The CDR3 runs 14 residues. V was pared by 4 bases and J by 10 bases, with 16 bases between. In germline, CDR1 is SGHDN, CDR2 FVKESK. The DNA of the CDR3 is TGTGCCAGCAGCCCTCTAAAGGACCCCTCGGAGCTGTTTTTT. Protein sequence: CASSPLKDPSELFF.

The chain links TRBV7-8 to TRBJ2-1, with 9 bases aligning to TRBD2. The junction had 14 bases not matched to a gene; V was cut back by 5 bases and J by 9 bases. In germline, CDR1 is SGHVS, CDR2 FQNEAQ. The CDR3 runs 16 residues. CDR3 DNA: TGTGCCAGCAGCCGCGGGGGTTTAGCGGGAGATCGTGAGCAGTTCTTC. It encodes CASSRGGLAGDREQFF.

The chain carries TRBV11-2 and TRBJ2-1, with TRBD1 matching over 7 bases. Trimming took 2 bases from V and 1 from J; bases not matched to a gene: 2. This CDR3 comprises 15 residues. Germline CDR1 reads SGHAT; CDR2 reads FQNNGV. This CDR3 is CASSLRGRSYNEQFF. The DNA of the CDR3 is TGTGCCAGCAGCTTAAGGGGGCGGTCCTACAATGAGCAGTTCTTC.

The chain uses TRBV18 and TRBJ1-5; 8 nucleotides line up with TRBD1. CDR1 and CDR2 from the germline V gene are KGHSH and LQKENI. With V trimmed by 6 bases and J by 3 bases, 1 base remained unmatched. The CDR3 covers 13 residues. The CDR3 region is CASSTGVNQPQHF. The CDR3 DNA is TGTGCCAGCTCGACAGGGGTCAATCAGCCCCAGCATTTT.

This clone was seen more than once but under ten times. CDR3 in amino acids: CASSLVAGSTDTQYF. CDR3 bases: TGTGCCAGCAGCTTAGTGGCGGGCAGCACAGATACGCAGTATTTT. V is TRBV7-2 and J is TRBJ2-3, with D possibly TRBD2 on 5 matching bases. The CDR3 sequence is 15 residues long. Between the trimmed V and J ends, which lost 1 base and 0 bases, there was a span of 8 bases. Per germline, CDR1 SGHTA and CDR2 FQGNSA.

The chain links TRBV7-3 to TRBJ2-1; D is uncertain. This CDR3 has 13 amino acids. Germline V CDR1 and CDR2: SGHTA, FQGTGA. Trimming took 0 bases from V and 3 from J, leaving 3 bases between them. The CDR3 sequence: CASSLTDYNEQFF. In DNA, the CDR3 is TGTGCCAGCAGCTTAACGGACTACAATGAGCAGTTCTTC.

This chain connects TRBV11-2 to TRBJ2-5, with unresolved D. V was cut by 1 base and J by 5 bases, with 8 bases left in between. The germline V gene has CDR1 SGHAT and CDR2 FQNNGV. This CDR3 region has 13 residues. This chain's CDR3 is CASSLGVSETQYF. CDR3 sequence (DNA): TGTGCCAGCAGCTTAGGCGTTTCGGAGACCCAGTACTTC.

Points on this clone: The same CDR3 is also encoded by other DNA sequences in this sample. The CDR3 protein is CASSLGGYPYGYTF. CDR3 in DNA: TGTGCCAGCAGTCTCGGGGGGTACCCTTATGGCTACACCTTC. The V gene is TRBV27, the J gene TRBJ1-2, with D perhaps TRBD1 (5 bases). The CDR3 totals 14 residues. Germline lookup yields CDR1 MNHEY and CDR2 SMNVEV (reference sequence). With 5 bases removed from V and 5 bases from J, the gap between germline ends came to 15 bases.

V and J are TRBV11-2 and TRBJ2-7; D might be TRBD1 (6 bases). CDR1 is SGHAT and CDR2 is FQNNGV in the germline V gene. The germline V and J ends were trimmed by 0 bases and 4 bases, with 10 bases remaining between them. The CDR3 has 14 amino acids. The CDR3 loop reads CASSLDTGWYEQYF. The CDR3 bases are TGTGCCAGCAGCTTAGATACAGGGTGGTACGAGCAGTACTTC.

This clone came up once. The CDR3 protein is CASSTTSGRSYNEQFF. DNA of the CDR3: TGTGCCAGCAGTACGACTAGCGGGAGATCCTACAATGAGCAGTTCTTC. The J gene is TRBJ2-1, the V gene TRBV6-6; 12 bases align to TRBD2. The CDR3 has 16 residues. With V trimmed by 5 bases and J by 1 base, 3 bases remained unmatched. Germline assignment: CDR1 MNHNY and CDR2 SVGAGI (reference sequence).

The chain employs TRBV5-8 and TRBJ1-2; 7 positions agree with TRBD1. V was pared by 7 bases and J by 8 bases, with 14 bases of the junction left unmatched. In germline, CDR1 is SGHTS, CDR2 YDEGEE. The CDR3 runs 14 residues. Here the CDR3 DNA reads TGTGCCAGCGGGGTAACCGGGACAGCTTCCGGCTACACCTTC. The encoded protein is CASGVTGTASGYTF.

This chain uses TRBV15 with TRBJ1-4, with D possibly matching TRBD1 (5 bases). Deletions cut 3 bases from V and 8 bases from J, with 16 bases between. The CDR3 totals 15 residues. CDR1 is LNHNV, CDR2 YYDKDF, per germline (reference sequence). Here the CDR3 DNA reads TGTGCCACCAGCAGGGGGCGGCAGGGTGGAGAAAAACTGTTTTTT. This codes for CATSRGRQGGEKLFF. Filled out from reference TRBV15 and TRBJ1-4, the complete variable domain reads DAMVIQNPRYQVTQFGKPVTLSCSQTLNHNVMYWYQQKSSQAPKLLFHYYDKDFNNEADTPDNFQSRRPNTSFCFLDIRSPGLGDTAMYLCATSRGRQGGEKLFFGSGTQLSVL.

The chain uses TRBV6-1 and TRBJ2-7; TRBD2 is a possible D gene (5 bases). The germline V gene encodes CDR1 MNHNS and CDR2 SASEGT. V lost 4 bases and J 1 base, leaving 11 bases between the germline ends. CDR3 length equals 14 residues. The CDR3 is CASSVISGSYEQYF. In DNA, the CDR3 is TGTGCCAGCAGTGTGATTTCGGGGTCCTACGAGCAGTACTTC.

The chain joins TRBV27 to TRBJ2-5, with D hard to call. V was shortened by 5 bases and J by 4 bases, with 11 bases between the two germline ends. Germline CDR1 reads MNHEY; CDR2 reads SMNVEV (reference sequence). The CDR3 spans 13 residues. CDR3 nucleotide sequence: TGTGCCAGCAGTCCGGTGGGCCCAGAGACCCAGTACTTC. Its protein product is CASSPVGPETQYF.

Concerning this clone: The sample contains more than one DNA sequence encoding this CDR3. This chain connects TRBV18 to TRBJ1-3; the D is unclear. The CDR3 contains 14 residues. Germline V gene sequence: CDR1 KGHSH, CDR2 LQKENI. V lost 2 bases, J lost 1 base, and 6 bases lay in between. In DNA form, the CDR3 reads TGTGCCAGCTCACCAGGTAGTTCTGGAAACACCATATATTTT. The encoded protein is CASSPGSSGNTIYF.

This clone was seen just once. The genes are TRBV10-2 and TRBJ2-7; D is ambiguous. The CDR3 spans 11 residues. Germline assignment: CDR1 WSHSY and CDR2 SAAADI. Trimming took 0 bases from V and 6 from J, leaving 3 bases between them. CDR3 loop: CASSESSEQYF. In DNA form, the CDR3 reads TGCGCCAGCAGTGAGTCTAGCGAGCAGTACTTC.